One sample yielded the 29 T cell receptor beta chains listed below, sequenced in a study of beta chain features in type 1 diabetes. Expressed TCRB transcripts got sequenced, as all isolated RNA was reverse transcribed. TCRdb's copy holds only in-frame clones and misses some; the assay was immunoSEQ multiplex PCR. Altogether about 900,000 clones are present, roughly 16% being singletons, with the ten largest covering about 0.025%. Sequenced material: naive CD4+ T cells from blood. These TCRs come from a woman aged 18-30 years in good health.

The chain combines TRBV6-5 with TRBJ1-5; D possibly corresponds to TRBD1 (5 bases). The ends were cut back, 4 bases at V and 3 bases at J, with 7 bases in the middle. Germline assignment: CDR1 MNHEY and CDR2 SVGAGI. The CDR3 length is 13 residues. CDR3 region: CASSWGINQPQHF. DNA for the CDR3: TGTGCCAGCAGTTGGGGGATCAATCAGCCCCAGCATTTT.

The V and J genes are TRBV28 and TRBJ1-5; 9 bases match TRBD1. Unmatched junction bases numbered 4, after V lost 3 bases and J lost 4 bases. CDR3 length: 15 amino acids. Germline CDR1 MDHEN, CDR2 SYDVKM. The CDR3 coding sequence is TGTGCCAGCAGTTTCGCGGGACAGGGAAATCAGCCCCAGCATTTT. Protein: CASSFAGQGNQPQHF.

The sample holds a few counts of this clone. This rearrangement joins TRBV29-1 to TRBJ2-5; D gene unclear. CDR1 is SQVTM and CDR2 is ANQGSEA in the germline V gene. The CDR3 sequence is 14 residues long. Between the trimmed V and J ends, which lost 4 bases and 7 bases, there was a span of 19 bases. DNA of the CDR3: TGCAGCGTTGGAGTAGTAGCAACCGGCGGGACCCAGTACTTC. Translating gives CSVGVVATGGTQYF.

The rearrangement joins TRBV4-2 to TRBJ1-3; D gene ambiguous. The V gene lost 0 bases and the J gene lost 2 bases, with 14 bases spanning the gap. CDR3 size: 17 residues. CDR1 is LGHNA and CDR2 is YNFKEQ in the germline V gene. Here the CDR3 reads CASSQDLTPFAGNTIYF. As DNA, the CDR3 is TGTGCCAGCAGCCAAGATCTAACGCCGTTTGCTGGAAACACCATATATTTT.

In this sample, this clone turned up a few times. The chain couples TRBV28 to TRBJ2-2; the D gene is possibly TRBD2 (5 bases). The CDR3 sequence is 13 residues long. Germline V gene sequence: CDR1 MDHEN, CDR2 SYDVKM. Trimming stripped 8 bases from V and 3 bases from J, with 10 bases between. CDR3 bases: TGTGCCAGCCAACTAGAATACACCGGGGAGCTGTTTTTT. This codes for CASQLEYTGELFF.

The chain has TRBV4-2 and TRBJ1-5; TRBD1 is a possible D gene (5 bases). The germline V and J ends were trimmed by 0 bases and 5 bases, with 8 bases remaining between them. Germline V gene lookup returns CDR1 LGHNA and CDR2 YNFKEQ. The CDR3 spans 14 residues. CDR3: CASSQEGTDQPQHF. CDR3 nucleotides: TGTGCCAGCAGCCAAGAGGGGACGGATCAGCCCCAGCATTTT.

Only a few counts were recorded for this clone. This sample also contains other DNA sequences that code for the same CDR3. V is TRBV15 and J is TRBJ1-4; D call uncertain. Trimming cost V 1 base and J 7 bases, with 4 bases left between them. CDR1 is LNHNV and CDR2 is YYDKDF in the germline V gene (reference sequence). This CDR3 is built from 12 residues. This CDR3 reads CATSRVGEKLFF. The CDR3 DNA follows: TGTGCCACCAGCAGAGTCGGTGAAAAACTGTTTTTT.

Note on this clone: This CDR3 is also generated by other DNA sequences in the sample. V is TRBV11-2 and J is TRBJ2-5; D gene uncertain. The germline V gene has CDR1 SGHAT and CDR2 FQNNGV. This CDR3 has 12 residues. Trimming stripped 3 bases from V and 1 base from J, with 3 bases between. CDR3 in DNA: TGTGCCAGCAGCTTGCCCCAAGAGACCCAGTACTTC. Its protein is CASSLPQETQYF.

This chain joins TRBV7-8 and TRBJ1-2; the D gene is possibly TRBD1 (5 bases). Trimming cost V 3 bases and J 8 bases, with 16 bases left between them. Germline V gene data show CDR1 as SGHVS and CDR2 as FQNEAQ. The CDR3 loop spans 14 amino acids. In nucleotides, the CDR3 is TGTGCCAGCAGCTTCAGCGGAGCGGGGCCGGGCTACACCTTC. It is translated as CASSFSGAGPGYTF.

The gene calls are TRBV7-2 and TRBJ2-1; D could derive from TRBD1 or TRBD2 (5 bases each). CDR1 and CDR2 from the germline V gene are SGHTA and FQGNSA. This CDR3 is built from 14 residues. V lost 3 bases and J 8 bases, leaving 14 bases between the germline ends. CDR3 nucleotides: TGTGCCAGCAGCTTCGGGACCTCTTACCATGAGCAGTTCTTC. Encoded protein: CASSFGTSYHEQFF.

CDR3 DNA sequence: TGTGCCAGCAGCCCGTCCCAGGGGAGGGACACTGAAGCTTTCTTT. Translation gives CASSPSQGRDTEAFF. The J gene is TRBJ1-1, the V gene TRBV5-4, with TRBD1 as a possible D gene (6 bases). The CDR3 contains 15 residues. Germline values: CDR1 SGHNT, CDR2 YYREEE (reference sequence). Trimming took 4 bases from V and 3 from J, leaving 16 bases between them.

The chain is built from TRBV19 and TRBJ2-2; tentative D call: TRBD2 (5 bases). CDR3 length: 12 residues. V lost 3 bases and J 6 bases, leaving 5 bases between the germline ends. The germline V gene encodes CDR1 LNHDA and CDR2 SQIVND (reference sequence). The CDR3 bases are TGTGCCAGTAGTATGAGGGCCGGGGAGCTGTTTTTT. Encoded protein: CASSMRAGELFF.

This clone has more than one count but fewer than ten. The rearrangement joins TRBV6-5 to TRBJ2-1; possibly TRBD1 or TRBD2 for D (5 bases each). Deletions cut 3 bases from V and 7 bases from J, with 13 bases between. CDR1 is MNHEY, CDR2 SVGAGI, per germline. CDR3 length: 14 residues. The DNA of the CDR3 is TGTGCCAGCAGTTATCTCTCATGGGGGAATGAGCAGTTCTTC. This codes for CASSYLSWGNEQFF.

This clone was detected a few times. This chain uses TRBV5-4 with TRBJ2-1, with 8 bases that match TRBD2. After removal of 3 bases from V and 10 bases from J, the junction contained 21 bases not matched to a gene. The CDR3 spans 18 residues. Germline CDR1 is SGHNT and CDR2 is YYREEE (reference sequence). CDR3 sequence reads: CASSSPPPLAVTREEQFF. The CDR3 DNA sequence: TGTGCCAGCAGCTCCCCCCCACCACTAGCGGTCACCCGGGAGGAGCAGTTCTTC.

This clone was seen a handful of times. The chain has TRBV7-2 and TRBJ1-2; D is uncertain. The germline V gene encodes CDR1 SGHTA and CDR2 FQGNSA. The V and J ends lost 8 bases and 5 bases respectively, with 12 bases between them. CDR3 length: 12 residues. CDR3 nucleotide sequence: TGTGCCAGCCACATCCCGGGGTATGGCTACACCTTC. Amino acid sequence: CASHIPGYGYTF.

The chain couples TRBV2 to TRBJ1-1; 7 bases are shared with TRBD1. Germline V gene lookup returns CDR1 SNHLY and CDR2 FYNNEI. The CDR3 is 14 amino acids. Trimming at V came to 7 bases and at J to 1 base, leaving 6 bases not matched to a gene. The CDR3 loop reads CASNLGQENTEAFF. The CDR3 DNA reads TGTGCCAGCAATCTAGGACAGGAGAACACTGAAGCTTTCTTT.

This clone was picked up a small number of times. The rearrangement joins TRBV18 to TRBJ2-4; perhaps TRBD1 as D (5 bases). In germline, CDR1 is KGHSH, CDR2 LQKENI. The CDR3 loop spans 16 amino acids. V shed 0 bases and J shed 0 bases, with 9 bases lying between them. The CDR3, as DNA: TGTGCCAGCTCACCACCAGGGGCATTAGCCAAAAACATTCAGTACTTC. Its translation is CASSPPGALAKNIQYF.

Points on this clone: Sequence at one end of the junction differs from germline and may be a read error. The chain joins TRBV27 to TRBJ1-5; D is possibly TRBD1 (5 bases). Germline V CDR1 and CDR2: MNHEY, SMNVEV (reference sequence). CDR3 length: 15 amino acids. The CDR3 coding sequence is TGTGCCAGCAGTTTATCCCCGACAGCGAGGCAGCGCCAGCATTTT. This translates into CASSLSPTARQRQHF.

The gene calls are TRBV6-6 and TRBJ2-3; D is perhaps TRBD2 (5 bases). Per the germline V gene, CDR1 is MNHNY and CDR2 is SVGAGI (reference sequence). V dropped 8 bases and J dropped 1 base, with 16 bases sitting between them. The CDR3 covers 15 residues. The CDR3 DNA reads TGTGCCAGCGTAGCGTACCCCTTGGGCACAGATACGCAGTATTTT. Translating gives CASVAYPLGTDTQYF.

This chain joins TRBV7-2 and TRBJ2-7, with 7 bases matching TRBD2. Losses at the gene ends were 3 bases for V and 4 bases for J; bases not matched to a gene: 3. The CDR3 extends over 13 amino acids. The germline V gene encodes CDR1 SGHTA and CDR2 FQGNSA. DNA of the CDR3: TGTGCCAGCAGCTTTCTAGCGGATTACGAGCAGTACTTC. This codes for CASSFLADYEQYF.

The chain carries TRBV7-3 and TRBJ2-7; D not certain. Per the germline V gene, CDR1 is SGHTA and CDR2 is FQGTGA. This CDR3 region has 13 residues. Trimming removed 2 bases at V and 3 bases at J, with 8 bases between. The CDR3 region is CASSLAARYEQYF. The CDR3 DNA follows: TGTGCCAGCAGCTTAGCTGCCCGCTACGAGCAGTACTTC.

This clone turned up a few times. V is TRBV25-1 and J is TRBJ1-2; D ambiguous. The CDR3 is 12 residues long. CDR1 MGHDK and CDR2 SYGVNS come from the germline V gene. Trimming shortened V by 4 bases and J by 5 bases, and 8 bases separated the two germline ends. CDR3 amino acids: CASSAQNYGYTF. CDR3 coding DNA: TGTGCCAGCAGTGCCCAGAATTATGGCTACACCTTC.

This clone was detected a few times. The rearrangement uses TRBV7-2 and TRBJ2-5, with TRBD2 identical over 12 bases. CDR1 and CDR2 (germline): SGHTA, FQGNSA. Trimming cost V 4 bases and J 6 bases; bases outside gene matches: 6. The CDR3 contains 15 residues. The CDR3 DNA reads as TGTGCCAGCAGCTACCGGACTAGCGGGGACAAGACCCAGTACTTC. Its protein is CASSYRTSGDKTQYF.

In its sample, this clone was seen a few times. This sequence joins TRBV18 and TRBJ2-7; 14 nucleotides agree with TRBD2. J gave up 6 bases and V 6 bases, and 7 bases lay outside the gene matches. The CDR3 runs 15 residues. Germline V CDR1 and CDR2: KGHSH, LQKENI. CDR3 bases: TGTGCCAGCTCGCCGGGACTAGCGGGAGCCGGCGAGCAGTACTTC. Translated: CASSPGLAGAGEQYF.

This clone has only a few counts. The chain joins TRBV11-2 to TRBJ2-1, with TRBD2 matching over 7 bases. With V trimmed by 2 bases and J by 5 bases, 6 bases remained unmatched. Per the germline V gene, CDR1 is SGHAT and CDR2 is FQNNGV. The CDR3 has 15 residues. This chain's CDR3 is CASSLRLAQHNEQFF. The CDR3, as DNA: TGTGCCAGCAGCTTACGACTAGCACAACACAATGAGCAGTTCTTC.

This rearrangement joins TRBV5-4 to TRBJ2-5; D remains ambiguous. Trimming took 4 bases from V and 2 from J, leaving 12 bases between them. CDR3 length: 14 amino acids. Germline V gene data show CDR1 as SGHNT and CDR2 as YYREEE (reference sequence). The CDR3 loop reads CASSPVQRQETQYF. CDR3 DNA: TGTGCCAGCAGCCCGGTACAGAGACAAGAGACCCAGTACTTC.

The CDR3 DNA follows: TGTGCCAGCAGCCCCGGACTAGCGGGAGGGCCCAAGAACACCGGGGAGCTGTTTTTT. Protein sequence: CASSPGLAGGPKNTGELFF. The chain uses TRBV28 and TRBJ2-2; 15 nucleotides align to TRBD2. V lost 6 bases to trimming and J lost 1 base; unmatched junction nucleotides: 9. Per germline, CDR1 MDHEN and CDR2 SYDVKM. The CDR3 is made up of 19 amino acids.

CDR3 sequence (DNA): TGTGCCAGCAGTTTTCAGGGGCGCGGCAATCAGCCCCAGCATTTT. It codes for CASSFQGRGNQPQHF. The chain links TRBV27 to TRBJ1-5; D possibly corresponds to TRBD1 (6 bases). Germline V gene data show CDR1 as MNHEY and CDR2 as SMNVEV (reference sequence). The CDR3 runs to 15 residues. The V end was cut by 3 bases, the J end by 2 bases, with 11 bases between.

The gene calls are TRBV7-9 and TRBJ2-4, with D perhaps TRBD1 or TRBD2 (5 bases each). Trimming removed 7 bases from V and 7 bases from J, with 11 bases in between. The CDR3 extends over 12 amino acids. Per the germline V gene, CDR1 is SEHNR and CDR2 is FQNEAQ (reference sequence). The CDR3 spells CASTTGGNIQYF. CDR3 DNA: TGTGCCAGCACTACAGGAGGCAACATTCAGTACTTC.